One T cell receptor beta chain is described in this entry. The sample comes from a study of human T cells and chemical hapten exposure. Across the whole study: Patients had diphenylcyclopropenone applied to the scalp weekly throughout the roughly 23-week study.

Described time point: patch test 2, 6 weeks after DPC sensitization. Specified treatment: therapeutic diphenylcyclopropenone sensitization with weekly scalp DPC. Patients had alopecia, were aged 18 to 70, and were not pregnant. The CDR3 loop spans 14 amino acids. In germline, CDR1 is SQVTM, CDR2 ANQGSEA. V was cut by 1 base and J by 4 bases, with 14 bases left in between. One entry per CDR3 protein, called by TCRdb with MiXCR from the RACE reads. The repertoire holds 96,000 or so distinct CDR3 sequences, with 9.3% as singletons. The chain recombines TRBV29-1 with TRBJ2-7, with a tentative D call TRBD1 (6 bases). The starting material was whole blood, obtained in connection with sensitization to the hapten diphenylcyclopropenone (DPC). This receptor was taken from a woman aged 40 to 50 with alopecia areata. Some clones in this sample may be carry-over from other donors' samples. The CDR3 nucleotides read TGCAGCGTTGAAGGCCAGGGGAAGGATTACGAGCAGTACTTC. Amino acids: CSVEGQGKDYEQYF.